These 9 T cell receptor beta chains came from one sample sequenced in a study of OX40 agonist ivuxolimab in advanced cancers. This table comes from immunoSEQ multiplex PCR, and its TCRdb copy is limited to in-frame clones, with some not included. There are about 48,000 clones in the sample; about 91% occur only once, and approximately 10% lies in the top ten. The sample consisted of CD4+ or CD8+ T cells sorted from blood, taken in a trial of the OX40 agonist ivuxolimab. The receptors derive from an adult with an advanced solid tumor such as melanoma, head and neck, liver or kidney cancer.

In the case of this clone: Its ends do not fully match the called genes, so a read error is possible. This chain connects TRBV27 to TRBJ2-3; D possibly corresponds to TRBD2 (7 bases). The V gene's germline CDR1 is MNHEY and CDR2 SMNVEV (reference sequence). The CDR3 runs 19 residues. The DNA of the CDR3 is TGTGCCAGCAGGGACAAGGGGGTTCTGGGCGGGAGTTGGACAGATCCGCAGTATTTT. It codes for CASRDKGVLGGSWTDPQYF.

The rearrangement uses TRBV29-1 and TRBJ2-3, with 9 bases fitting TRBD2. Germline CDR1 and CDR2: SQVTM and ANQGSEA. This CDR3 spans 15 amino acids. V lost 3 bases, J lost 4 bases, and 8 bases stayed unmatched. The CDR3 nucleotides are TGCAGCGTTGAGGACGGGACTAGCTTCCCAGATACGCAGTATTTT. Amino acids: CSVEDGTSFPDTQYF.

The chain carries TRBV9 and TRBJ2-2; 8 nucleotides line up with TRBD1. Looked up from germline, CDR1 is SGDLS and CDR2 is YYNGEE. After removal of 3 bases from V and 7 bases from J, the junction contained 11 bases not matched to a gene. The CDR3 length is 16 residues. CDR3 nucleotide sequence: TGTGCCAGCAGCGATGCCCTCGGACAGGGCGGCGGGGAGCTGTTTTTT. It translates to CASSDALGQGGGELFF.

The chain employs TRBV18 and TRBJ2-4, with 8 positions matching TRBD2. Trimming took 2 bases from V and 0 from J; bases not matched to a gene: 12. Germline CDR1 and CDR2: KGHSH and LQKENI. The CDR3 contains 19 residues. CDR3 loop: CASSPEELAEGLAKNIQYF. CDR3 in DNA: TGTGCCAGCTCACCAGAGGAACTAGCGGAGGGGCTAGCCAAAAACATTCAGTACTTC.

V and J are TRBV29-1 and TRBJ2-7; TRBD1 aligns across 7 bases. With 2 bases clipped from V and 3 bases from J, the junction kept 7 bases outside the gene matches. The CDR3 sequence is 14 residues long. The V gene's germline CDR1 is SQVTM and CDR2 ANQGSEA. The CDR3 sequence: CSVERPGGNYEQYF. The CDR3 DNA sequence: TGCAGCGTTGAAAGGCCAGGGGGAAACTACGAGCAGTACTTC.

The rearrangement joins TRBV19 to TRBJ1-5; TRBD1 is a possible D gene (6 bases). The germline gives CDR1 LNHDA, CDR2 SQIVND (reference sequence). V shed 6 bases and J shed 3 bases, with 12 bases lying between them. CDR3 length: 14 amino acids. The CDR3, as DNA: TGTGCCAGTAGGCGGGCAGGGGTCAATCAGCCCCAGCATTTT. It yields the protein CASRRAGVNQPQHF. The full variable domain, with the rest looked up from reference TRBV19 and TRBJ1-5, is DGGITQSPKYLFRKEGQNVTLSCEQNLNHDAMYWYRQDPGQGLRLIYYSQIVNDFQKGDIAEGYSVSREKKESFPLTVTSAQKNPTAFYLCASRRAGVNQPQHFGDGTRLSIL.

V is TRBV6-5 and J is TRBJ1-5; 7 nucleotides align to TRBD1. The V segment lost 6 bases and the J segment 0 bases; nucleotides outside the gene matches: 5. CDR1 MNHEY and CDR2 SVGAGI come from the germline V gene. The CDR3 consists of 15 residues. CDR3 amino acids: CASRPTGDSNQPQHF. The DNA for the CDR3 is TGTGCCAGCAGGCCTACAGGGGATAGCAATCAGCCCCAGCATTTT.

This rearrangement joins TRBV11-2 to TRBJ2-7; the D call may be TRBD1 or TRBD2 (5 bases each). Germline loops: CDR1 SGHAT, CDR2 FQNNGV. V was clipped by 7 bases and J by 3 bases, with 13 bases between them. The CDR3 is made up of 13 amino acids. CDR3 bases: TGTGCCAGCACCTTCGGGGACGGCTACGAGCAGTACTTC. Translated: CASTFGDGYEQYF.

The chain recombines TRBV6-5 with TRBJ1-4; D remains unclear. From germline, CDR1 is MNHEY and CDR2 SVGAGI. Deletions cut 5 bases from V and 7 bases from J, with 14 bases between. This CDR3 has 14 amino acids. The DNA for the CDR3 is TGTGCCAGCAGTCCCGGGGAGGGTTCTGAAAAACTGTTTTTT. Translation: CASSPGEGSEKLFF.